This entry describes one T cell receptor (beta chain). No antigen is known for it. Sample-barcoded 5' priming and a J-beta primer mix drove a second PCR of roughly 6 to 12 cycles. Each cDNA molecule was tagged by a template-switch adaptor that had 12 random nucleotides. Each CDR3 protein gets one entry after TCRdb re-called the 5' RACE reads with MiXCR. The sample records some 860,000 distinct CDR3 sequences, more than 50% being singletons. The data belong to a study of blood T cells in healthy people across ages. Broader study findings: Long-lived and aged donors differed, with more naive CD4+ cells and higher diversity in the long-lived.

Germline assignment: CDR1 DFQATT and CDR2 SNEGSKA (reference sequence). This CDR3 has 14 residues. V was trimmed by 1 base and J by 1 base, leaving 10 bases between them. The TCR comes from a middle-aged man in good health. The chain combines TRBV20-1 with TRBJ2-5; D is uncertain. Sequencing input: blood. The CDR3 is CSARGRSFQETQYF. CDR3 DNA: TGCAGTGCTAGAGGCCGAAGTTTCCAAGAGACCCAGTACTTC.